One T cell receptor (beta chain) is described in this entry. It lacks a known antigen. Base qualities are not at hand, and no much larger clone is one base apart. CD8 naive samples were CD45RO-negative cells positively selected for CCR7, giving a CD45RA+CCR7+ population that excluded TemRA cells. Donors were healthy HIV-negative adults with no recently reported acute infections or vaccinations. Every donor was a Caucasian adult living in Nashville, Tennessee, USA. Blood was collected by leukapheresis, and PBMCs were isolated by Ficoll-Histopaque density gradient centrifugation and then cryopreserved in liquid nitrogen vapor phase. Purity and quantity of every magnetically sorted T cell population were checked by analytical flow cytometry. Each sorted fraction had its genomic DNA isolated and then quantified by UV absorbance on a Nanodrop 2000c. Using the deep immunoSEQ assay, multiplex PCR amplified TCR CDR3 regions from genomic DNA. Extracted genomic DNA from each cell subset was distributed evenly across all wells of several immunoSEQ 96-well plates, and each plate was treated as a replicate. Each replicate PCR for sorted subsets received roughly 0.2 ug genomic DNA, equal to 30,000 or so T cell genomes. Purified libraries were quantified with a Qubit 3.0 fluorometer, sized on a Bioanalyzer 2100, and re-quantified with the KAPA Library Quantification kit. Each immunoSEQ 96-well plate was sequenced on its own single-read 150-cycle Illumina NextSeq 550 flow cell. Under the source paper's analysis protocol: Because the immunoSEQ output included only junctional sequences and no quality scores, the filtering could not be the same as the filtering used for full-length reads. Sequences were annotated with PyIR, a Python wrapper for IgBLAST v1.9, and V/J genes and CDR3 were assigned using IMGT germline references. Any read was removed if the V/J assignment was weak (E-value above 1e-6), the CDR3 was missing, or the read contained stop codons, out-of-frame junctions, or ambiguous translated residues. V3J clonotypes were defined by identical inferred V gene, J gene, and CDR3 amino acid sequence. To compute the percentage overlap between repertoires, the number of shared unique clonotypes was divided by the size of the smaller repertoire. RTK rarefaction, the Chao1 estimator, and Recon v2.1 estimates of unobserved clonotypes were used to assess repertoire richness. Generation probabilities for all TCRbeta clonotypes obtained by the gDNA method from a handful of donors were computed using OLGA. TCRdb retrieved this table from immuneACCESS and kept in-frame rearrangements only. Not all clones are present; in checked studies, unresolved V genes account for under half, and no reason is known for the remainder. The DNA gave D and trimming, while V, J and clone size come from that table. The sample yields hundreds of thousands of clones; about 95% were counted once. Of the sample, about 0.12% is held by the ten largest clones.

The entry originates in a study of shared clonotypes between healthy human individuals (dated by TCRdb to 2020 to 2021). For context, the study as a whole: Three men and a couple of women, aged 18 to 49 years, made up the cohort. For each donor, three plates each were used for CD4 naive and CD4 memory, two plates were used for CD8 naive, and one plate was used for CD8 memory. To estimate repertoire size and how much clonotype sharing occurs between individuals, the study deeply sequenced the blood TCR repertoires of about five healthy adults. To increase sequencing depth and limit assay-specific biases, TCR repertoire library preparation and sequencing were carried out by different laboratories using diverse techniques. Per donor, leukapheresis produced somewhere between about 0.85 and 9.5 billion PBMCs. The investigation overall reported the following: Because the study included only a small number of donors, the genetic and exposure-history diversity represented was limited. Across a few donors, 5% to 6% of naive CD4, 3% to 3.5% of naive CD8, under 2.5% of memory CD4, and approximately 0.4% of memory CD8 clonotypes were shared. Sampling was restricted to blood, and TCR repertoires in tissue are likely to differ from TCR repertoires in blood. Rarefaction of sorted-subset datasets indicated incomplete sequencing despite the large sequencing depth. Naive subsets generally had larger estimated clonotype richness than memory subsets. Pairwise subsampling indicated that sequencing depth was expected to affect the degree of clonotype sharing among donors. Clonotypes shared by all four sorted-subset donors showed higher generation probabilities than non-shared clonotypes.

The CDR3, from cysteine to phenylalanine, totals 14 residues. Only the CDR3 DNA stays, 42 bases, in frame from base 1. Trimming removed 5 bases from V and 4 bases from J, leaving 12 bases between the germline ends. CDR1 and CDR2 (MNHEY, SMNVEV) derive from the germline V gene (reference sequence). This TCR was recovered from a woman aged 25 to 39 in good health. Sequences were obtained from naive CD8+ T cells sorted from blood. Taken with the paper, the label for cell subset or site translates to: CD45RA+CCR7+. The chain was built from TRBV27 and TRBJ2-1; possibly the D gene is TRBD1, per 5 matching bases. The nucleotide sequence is TGTGCCAGCAGTCCAGGGCGAGTTTACAATGAGCAGTTCTTC. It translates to CASSPGRVYNEQFF.